This TCR beta chain came from a study of cytomegalovirus exposure and HLA in healthy donors. PCR employed 60 Vbeta and 13 Jbeta primers. Produced via immunoSEQ multiplex PCR; TCRdb's table is partial and in-frame only. The repertoire holds roughly 200,000 clones, with around 80% as singletons. Study observations and caveats: HLA restriction was apparent for most CMV-associated TCR beta chains in a later analysis. Accurate prediction of most subjects' HLA-A and HLA-B alleles from TCR beta sequences was reported.

Germline V gene sequence: CDR1 SGHRS, CDR2 YFSETQ. V lost 4 bases, J lost 1 base, and 9 bases lay in between. The CDR3 contains 13 residues. At sampling all donors were nominally healthy, likely with unrecorded immune exposures. This clone was found once. What it recognizes is unknown. This TCR was sampled from a woman aged 55 to 70 in good health and CMV-seropositive. Sequencing was carried out using PBMCs. The rearrangement uses TRBV5-1 and TRBJ2-7; D unresolved. CDR3 sequence reads: CASSPIQSYEQYF. CDR3 in DNA: TGCGCCAGCAGCCCCATCCAATCCTACGAGCAGTACTTC.